Below, one TCR beta chain is given with its context. Its cognate antigen is unknown. A second PCR, run for roughly 7 to 12 cycles, used a sample-barcoded 5' primer plus a J-beta primer mix. Each of the cDNA molecules was tagged by a template-switch adaptor with 12 random nucleotides. A single record per CDR3 protein comes from TCRdb applying MiXCR to the 5' RACE reads. Here the sample spans about 570,000 distinct CDR3 sequences, about 27% being singletons. The CDR3 is made up of 14 amino acids. Germline V gene sequence: CDR1 SGHRS, CDR2 YFSETQ. Trimming took 0 bases from V and 3 from J; bases not matched to a gene: 0. This sample stems from a study of blood T cells in healthy people across ages. General observations from the study: Unsorted PBMC material precluded a definitive naive versus antigen-experienced comparison.

Another study also made use of these data, one on T cells of mothers and their children. From that second work: Overlap ran slightly, non-significantly higher for related than unrelated mother-child pairs.

The specimen sequenced was blood. The clonotype was recovered from a boy under 10 years old in good health. This chain links TRBV5-1 with TRBJ1-2; TRBD1 agrees at 9 bases. The CDR3 loop is CASSLGTGDYGYTF. DNA of the CDR3: TGCGCCAGCAGCTTGGGGACAGGGGACTATGGCTACACCTTC. The full variable domain, with the rest looked up from reference TRBV5-1 and TRBJ1-2, is KAGVTQTPRYLIKTRGQQVTLSCSPISGHRSVSWYQQTPGQGLQFLFEYFSETQRNKGNFPGRFSGRQFSNSRSEMNVSTLELGDSALYLCASSLGTGDYGYTFGSGTRLTVV.